This T cell receptor (beta chain) emerged from a study of cytomegalovirus exposure and HLA in healthy donors. After removal of 4 bases from V and 2 bases from J, the junction contained 4 bases not matched to a gene. Per germline, CDR1 LNHDA and CDR2 SQIVND (reference sequence). The CDR3 runs 16 residues. The PCR was carried out with 60 Vbeta primers and 13 Jbeta primers. Assay: immunoSEQ multiplex PCR; the TCRdb copy retains only in-frame clones and omits some. Among tens of thousands of clones listed, roughly three quarters were seen once. This clone appeared once. The chain recombines TRBV19 with TRBJ1-5; 11 bases align to TRBD1. Sequencing input: PBMCs. The receptor was isolated from a man between 18 and 29 years old in good health and CMV-seronegative. The CDR3 DNA sequence: TGTGCCAGTAGTAGGACAGGGGGCGGAGGCAATCAGCCCCAGCATTTT. It specifies CASSRTGGGGNQPQHF.